This T cell receptor beta chain was documented in a study of blood T cell repertoires in COVID-19. Study background: T cells, B-cell-depleted T cells, or PBMCs provided the cDNA or gDNA that served as material.

Participants, about 18 to 95 years old, spanned some 23 US areas. Cohort allocation depended upon clinical history that participants reported. The data were produced by immunoSEQ multiplex PCR, yet TCRdb's version contains in-frame clones alone and is incomplete. The data show about 400,000 clones, around 90% seen once. Germline V CDR1 and CDR2: SEHNR, FQNEAQ (reference sequence). The CDR3 extends over 14 amino acids. The V end was cut by 2 bases, the J end by 0 bases, with 7 bases between. With regard to this clone: Other DNA sequences in the sample encode the same CDR3.

The sample taken for sequencing was PBMCs or T cells enriched from blood (not recorded which). This rearrangement joins TRBV7-9 to TRBJ1-1, with a tentative D call TRBD1 (5 bases). This sequence originates from a woman aged 40 to 49 with acute COVID-19. CDR3 sequence: CASSLPGLNTEAFF. In DNA form, the CDR3 reads TGTGCCAGCAGCTTACCAGGGTTGAACACTGAAGCTTTCTTT. Looking up the rest from reference TRBV7-9 and TRBJ1-1 gives the full variable domain: DTGVSQNPRHKITKRGQNVTFRCDPISEHNRLYWYRQTLGQGPEFLTYFQNEAQLEKSRLLSDRFSAERPKGSFSTLEIQRTEQGDSAMYLCASSLPGLNTEAFFGQGTRLTVV.